The TCR beta chain described here comes from a study of T-cell memory formation after mild COVID-19. Study conclusions and caveats: Day 15 to 85 contracting clones showed balanced CD4/CD8; later expanders leaned CD4+.

As for this clonotype: What it binds is not known.

Germline loops: CDR1 DFQATT, CDR2 SNEGSKA (reference sequence). The CDR3 has 14 residues. A single record per CDR3 protein comes from TCRdb applying MiXCR to the 5' RACE reads. This sample has fewer than 200,000 distinct CDR3 sequences; 10% to 15% occur once, and the top ten carry 2.5% to 4%. The sample consisted of PBMCs or a T cell subset sorted from them (not recorded which). The TCR comes from a man aged 18 to 29 who had mild COVID-19 (a few samples of this study predate the infection). Cell type and time point are not known. V and J are TRBV20-1 and TRBJ2-3; D tentatively fits TRBD1 or TRBD2 (6 bases each). This CDR3 is CSGGAGDGTDTQYF. DNA for the CDR3: TGCAGCGGCGGGGCAGGGGATGGGACAGATACGCAGTATTTT.